Presented here are 5 T cell receptor beta chains from one specimen sequenced in a study of shared clonotypes between healthy human individuals. The table came from immunoSEQ multiplex PCR; TCRdb's copy has only in-frame clones and leaves some out. The sample has about 2.2 million clones; more than 85% are singletons. Only CD45RO-negative cells positively selected for CCR7 counted as naive CD8 cells, so terminally differentiated effector memory CD45RA+ cells were excluded. The sequenced sample was naive CD8+ T cells from PBMCs. These receptors all stem from a man aged 18 to 29 in good health. Some clones in this sample may be carry-over from other donors' samples.

This chain uses TRBV6-1 with TRBJ2-7; tentative D call: TRBD1 (6 bases). Trimming took 6 bases from V and 2 from J, leaving 14 bases between them. Germline loops: CDR1 MNHNS, CDR2 SASEGT. The CDR3 contains 14 residues. In DNA, the CDR3 is TGTGCCAGCAGCATAGGGACATCCGCCTACGAGCAGTACTTC. Translating it yields CASSIGTSAYEQYF.

The V call is TRBV9, the J call TRBJ2-5; TRBD2 matches 8 bases. V gave up 0 bases and J gave up 5 bases; unmatched junction bases: 15. The CDR3 length is 18 residues. Per germline, CDR1 SGDLS and CDR2 YYNGEE. The CDR3 DNA reads as TGTGCCAGCAGCGTAGCGCCCATGAGCGGGAGCCCCGGTGAGACCCAGTACTTC. Amino acids: CASSVAPMSGSPGETQYF.

The count of this clone is one. The chain joins TRBV27 to TRBJ2-3, with 10 positions matching TRBD2. V was pared by 10 bases and J by 2 bases, with 12 bases of the junction left unmatched. The V gene's germline CDR1 is MNHEY and CDR2 SMNVEV (reference sequence). This CDR3 has 16 amino acids. DNA for the CDR3: TGTGCCACCACGGCCTTTAGCGGGAGGCCCACAGATACGCAGTATTTT. As protein: CATTAFSGRPTDTQYF.

The rearrangement links TRBV5-6 to TRBJ1-1; no firm D call. This CDR3 contains 13 residues. Per the germline V gene, CDR1 is SGHDT and CDR2 is YYEEEE. V was clipped by 0 bases and J by 4 bases, with 7 bases between them. The CDR3, as DNA: TGTGCCAGCAGCTTGGGGCAGGCCACTGAAGCTTTCTTT. As protein: CASSLGQATEAFF.

The chain joins TRBV19 to TRBJ1-1; possible D gene TRBD1, 5 bases. There are 12 residues in the CDR3. Germline V gene data show CDR1 as LNHDA and CDR2 as SQIVND (reference sequence). V gave up 9 bases and J gave up 11 bases, with 19 bases separating them. CDR3 in amino acids: CASRATLDSAFF. The CDR3 DNA reads TGTGCCAGCAGGGCCACTCTCGATTCGGCTTTCTTT.